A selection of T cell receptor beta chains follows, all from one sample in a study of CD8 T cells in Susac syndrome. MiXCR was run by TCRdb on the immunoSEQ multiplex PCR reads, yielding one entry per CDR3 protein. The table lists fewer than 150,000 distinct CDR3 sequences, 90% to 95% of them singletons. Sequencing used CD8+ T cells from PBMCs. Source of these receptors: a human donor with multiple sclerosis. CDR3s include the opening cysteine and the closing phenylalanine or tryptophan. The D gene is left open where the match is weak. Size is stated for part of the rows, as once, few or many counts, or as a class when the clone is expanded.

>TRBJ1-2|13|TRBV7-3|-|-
TGTGCCAGCAGCTTAATCCCGGGATATGGCTACACCTTC
CASSLIPGYGYTF
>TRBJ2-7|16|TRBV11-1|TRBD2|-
TGTGCCAGCAGCTTAGGACCGGGACTAGGCTCCTACGAGCAGTACTTC
CASSLGPGLGSYEQYF
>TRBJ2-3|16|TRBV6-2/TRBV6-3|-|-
TGTGCCAGCAGTTTCGAGTCCAGGGGAGTGGCAGATACGCAGTATTTT
CASSFESRGVADTQYF
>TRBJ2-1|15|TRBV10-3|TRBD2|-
TGTGCCACCCAACGGACTAGCGGGAGTAGGGATGAGCAGTTCTTC
CATQRTSGSRDEQFF
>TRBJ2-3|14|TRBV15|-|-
TGTGCCACCGAAGACTTGGACGACCTGGATACGCAGTATTTT
CATEDLDDLDTQYF
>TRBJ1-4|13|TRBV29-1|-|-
TGCAGCGTTGCCGGGGAAGGTAATGAAAAACTGTTTTTT
CSVAGEGNEKLFF
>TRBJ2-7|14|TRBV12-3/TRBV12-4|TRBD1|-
TGTGCCAGCAGTCCCGGGACAGGGATATACGAGCAGTACTTC
CASSPGTGIYEQYF
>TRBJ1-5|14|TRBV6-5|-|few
TGTGCCAGCAGTTACTCTGGGGTCGATCAGCCCCAGCATTTT
CASSYSGVDQPQHF
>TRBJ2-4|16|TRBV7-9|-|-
TGTGCCAGCAGCTTGGGGGGACTGGGGGCCAAAAACATTCAGTACTTC
CASSLGGLGAKNIQYF
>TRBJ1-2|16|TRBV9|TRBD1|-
TGTGCCAGCAGCCCAACCCCCTCGGGACAGGTCTATGGCTACACCTTC
CASSPTPSGQVYGYTF
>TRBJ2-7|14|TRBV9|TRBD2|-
TGTGCCAGCAGCGTAGCGGGAGGGACCGACGAGCAGTACTTC
CASSVAGGTDEQYF
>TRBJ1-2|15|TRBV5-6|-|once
TGTGCCAGCAGCTTGGCCGGGTTTGAACCCTATGGCTACACCTTC
CASSLAGFEPYGYTF
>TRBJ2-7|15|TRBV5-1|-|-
TGCGCCAGCAGCTTGGAACAGCCTAGAATCGACGAGCAGTACTTC
CASSLEQPRIDEQYF
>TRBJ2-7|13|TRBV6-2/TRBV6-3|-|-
TGTGCCAGCGACGGGTCCGAGTCTTACGAGCAGTACTTC
CASDGSESYEQYF
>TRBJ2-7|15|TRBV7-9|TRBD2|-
TGTGCCAGCAGCCCACTAGCGGGAGGAGCCTACGAGCAGTACTTC
CASSPLAGGAYEQYF
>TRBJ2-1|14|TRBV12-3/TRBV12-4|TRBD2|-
TGTGCCAGCCGATTAGCGGGAGGGCCGGATGAGCAGTTCTTC
CASRLAGGPDEQFF
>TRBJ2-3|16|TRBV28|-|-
TGTGCCAGCAGTTTAGTAGGCGGGATAAGCACAGATACGCAGTATTTT
CASSLVGGISTDTQYF
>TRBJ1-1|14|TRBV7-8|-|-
TGTGCCAGCAGCACCGTCTCGGCCGACACTGAAGCTTTCTTT
CASSTVSADTEAFF
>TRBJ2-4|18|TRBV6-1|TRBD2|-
TGTGCCAGCAGTGATTACAGACTAGCGGGATTAGCCAAAAACATTCAGTACTTC
CASSDYRLAGLAKNIQYF
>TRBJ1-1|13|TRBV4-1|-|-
TGCGCCAGCAGCCAAGAATCCCACAGGGAAGCTTTCTTT
CASSQESHREAFF
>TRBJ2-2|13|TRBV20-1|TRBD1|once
TGCAGTGCTCCCAGGGACAGCGGCGGGGAGCTGTTTTTT
CSAPRDSGGELFF
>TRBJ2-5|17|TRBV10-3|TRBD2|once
TGTGCCATCAGTGAGTCGTTGGGCCTAGCGGGAGAAGAGACCCAGTACTTC
CAISESLGLAGEETQYF
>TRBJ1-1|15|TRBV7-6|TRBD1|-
TGTGCCAGCAGCTTAGCGGGGACAGGCTTTGTAGTAGCTTTCTTT
CASSLAGTGFVVAFF
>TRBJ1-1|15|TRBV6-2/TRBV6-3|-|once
TGTGCCAGCAGGATCCGGGATAACATGAACACTGAAGCTTTCTTT
CASRIRDNMNTEAFF
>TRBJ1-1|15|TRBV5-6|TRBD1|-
TGTGCCAGCAGCTGGGGGACAGGGGTGGCCACTGAAGCTTTCTTT
CASSWGTGVATEAFF
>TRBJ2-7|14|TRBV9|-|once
TGTGCCAGCAGCGGTGGACTATTGCCCTACGAGCAGTACTTC
CASSGGLLPYEQYF
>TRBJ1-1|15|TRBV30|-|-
TGTGCCTGGAGTGAGGAGGGATATGGGAACACTGAAGCTTTCTTT
CAWSEEGYGNTEAFF
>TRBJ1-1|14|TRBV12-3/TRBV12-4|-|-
TGTGCCAGCAGTTCTAGTAACATGAACACTGAAGCTTTCTTT
CASSSSNMNTEAFF
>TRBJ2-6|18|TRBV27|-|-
TGTGCCAGCAGTTTACAGACCGGCTACACTCCTGGGGCCAACGTCCTGACTTTC
CASSLQTGYTPGANVLTF
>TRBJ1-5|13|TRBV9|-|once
TGTGCCAGCAGCGTAGGATTGGACCAGCCCCAGCATTTT
CASSVGLDQPQHF
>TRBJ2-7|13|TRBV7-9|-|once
TGTGCCAGCAGCCCAGAGCGCCCCTACGAGCAGTACTTC
CASSPERPYEQYF
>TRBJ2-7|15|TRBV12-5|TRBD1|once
TGTGCTAGTGGCCCACAGGGGCCGATCTCCTACGAGCAGTACTTC
CASGPQGPISYEQYF
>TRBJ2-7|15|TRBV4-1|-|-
TGCGCCAGCAGCCAAGATAGGGGGGGTCCGTACGAGCAGTACTTC
CASSQDRGGPYEQYF
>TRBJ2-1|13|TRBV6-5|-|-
TGTGCCAGCAGATTGGTCCGAGGGCATGAGCAGTTCTTC
CASRLVRGHEQFF
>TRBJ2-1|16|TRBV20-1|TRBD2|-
TGCAGTGCTAACGTTTTCGCGGGAGGAGGGGACAATGAGCAGTTCTTC
CSANVFAGGGDNEQFF
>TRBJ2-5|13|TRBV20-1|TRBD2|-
TGCAGTGCCCGGGGGGAAGGGAGGGGGACCCAGTACTTC
CSARGEGRGTQYF
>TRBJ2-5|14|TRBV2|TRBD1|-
TGTGCCAGCAGTACTAAGGGGGCTTTAGAGACCCAGTACTTC
CASSTKGALETQYF
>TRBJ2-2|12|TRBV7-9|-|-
TGTGCCAGCAGCTTTGTCGCCGGGGAGCTGTTTTTT
CASSFVAGELFF
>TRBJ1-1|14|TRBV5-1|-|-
TGCGCCAGCAGCTTGGCCGCGGCTAACACTGAAGCTTTCTTT
CASSLAAANTEAFF
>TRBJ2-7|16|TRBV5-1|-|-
TGCGCCAGCAGCTACCCGACTGATGTGAGCTCCTACGAGCAGTACTTC
CASSYPTDVSSYEQYF
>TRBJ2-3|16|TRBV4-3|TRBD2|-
TGCGCCAGCAGCCAAGGACTAGCGGGAATAGGGAATACGCAGTATTTT
CASSQGLAGIGNTQYF
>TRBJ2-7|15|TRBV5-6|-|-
TGTGCCAGCAGCTTGCAAGGCAGGGCAGGTTACGAGCAGTACTTC
CASSLQGRAGYEQYF
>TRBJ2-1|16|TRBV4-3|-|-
TGCGCCAGCAGCCAAGACCCTTTTGAGGGAAACAATGAGCAGTTCTTC
CASSQDPFEGNNEQFF
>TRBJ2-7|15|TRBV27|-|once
TGTGCCAGCAGCACCGTGGGGGGCGGTATCTACGAGCAGTACTTC
CASSTVGGGIYEQYF
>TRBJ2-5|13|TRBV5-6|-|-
TGTGCCAGCAGCCATCAGGGGCAAGAGACCCAGTACTTC
CASSHQGQETQYF
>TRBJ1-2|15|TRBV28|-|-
TGTGCCAGCAGTCCCATCTCAACAGGGTGGGAGGGCTACACCTTC
CASSPISTGWEGYTF
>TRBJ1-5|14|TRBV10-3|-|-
TGTGCCATCAGTGAGTCGGGCCGAGCACAAAATCAGCATTTT
CAISESGRAQNQHF
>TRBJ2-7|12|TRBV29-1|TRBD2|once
TGCAGCGTTTTGCGGGAGGGATACGAGCAGTACTTC
CSVLREGYEQYF
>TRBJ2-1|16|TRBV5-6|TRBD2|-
TGTGCCAGCAGCTTGGGGTCTAGCGGTTCCTACAATGAGCAGTTCTTC
CASSLGSSGSYNEQFF
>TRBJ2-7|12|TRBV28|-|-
TGTGCCAGCAAGTTTGAGTCCTACGAGCAGTACTTC
CASKFESYEQYF
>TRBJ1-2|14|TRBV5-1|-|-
TGCGCCAGTAAACCCCCGGGACACCTCTATGGCTACACCTTC
CASKPPGHLYGYTF
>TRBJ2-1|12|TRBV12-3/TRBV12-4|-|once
TGTGCCAGCAGTTTCGAGAGAAATGAGCAGTTCTTC
CASSFERNEQFF
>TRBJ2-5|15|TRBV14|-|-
TGTGCCAGCAGCCAAGAGACAGCGGTGCAAGAGACCCAGTACTTC
CASSQETAVQETQYF